This entry lists 20 T cell receptor beta chains sequenced from one sample in a study of T cells in Graves' hyperthyroidism and ophthalmopathy. The source material, RNA transcripts, was used to amplify TCR beta CDR3 regions. TCR CDR3 underwent first-round RT-PCR with the HTBI primer set. TCRdb reprocessed the multiplex PCR reads with MiXCR, giving one entry per CDR3 protein. The table records around 350,000 distinct CDR3 sequences, roughly 13% of them present only once. The sequencing input was blood. All receptors derive from a woman between 18 and 29 years old with Graves' hyperthyroidism.

This clonotype was picked up a small number of times. The CDR3: CASSPGQGMTEAFF. Here the CDR3 DNA reads TGTGCCAGCAGTCCGGGACAGGGGATGACTGAAGCTTTCTTT. J is TRBJ1-1 and V is TRBV7-3, with 10 positions matching TRBD1. Germline lookup yields CDR1 SGHTA and CDR2 FQGTGA. This CDR3 has 14 amino acids. V was pared by 6 bases and J by 5 bases, with 6 bases of the junction left unmatched.

In this sample, this clonotype turned up many times. This chain joins TRBV20-1 and TRBJ2-5; 9 nucleotides align to TRBD1. The CDR3 contains 13 residues. From germline, CDR1 is DFQATT and CDR2 SNEGSKA (reference sequence). The trim removed 1 base at V and 3 bases at J, leaving 0 bases unmatched. The CDR3 loop reads CSARGQGEETQYF. CDR3 DNA: TGCAGTGCTAGAGGACAGGGGGAAGAGACCCAGTACTTC.

This clonotype was recorded at least ten times. The chain joins TRBV6-4 to TRBJ2-3; 7 bases map to TRBD1. In germline, CDR1 is MRHNA, CDR2 SNTAGT. The CDR3 is made up of 19 amino acids. The trim removed 4 bases at V and 2 bases at J, leaving 18 bases unmatched. The CDR3 loop is CASSGGTAFRILATDTQYF. The CDR3 region has the DNA TGTGCCAGCAGTGGGGGGACAGCCTTCCGCATCCTAGCCACAGATACGCAGTATTTT.

This clonotype occurred many times. The rearrangement uses TRBV28 and TRBJ2-3, with D possibly being TRBD1 (6 bases). Germline CDR1 is MDHEN and CDR2 is SYDVKM. The CDR3 runs to 15 residues. V lost 4 bases to trimming and J lost 3 bases, with 14 bases between them. The CDR3 nucleotides read TGTGCCAGCAGTTACCAGGGGACGGGAACAGATACGCAGTATTTT. Translating gives CASSYQGTGTDTQYF.

In this sample, this clonotype turned up many times. This rearrangement joins TRBV2 to TRBJ1-1; the D is unclear. The CDR3 runs to 13 residues. V was clipped by 8 bases and J by 7 bases, with 17 bases between them. CDR1 is SNHLY, CDR2 FYNNEI, per germline. The CDR3, as DNA: TGTGCCAGCCCCTCGGCCTCGGGCGGTGAAGCTTTCTTT. Translated, it gives CASPSASGGEAFF.

This clonotype occurred many times. CDR3 loop: CASSFGQKNGAFF. In DNA form, the CDR3 reads TGTGCCAGCAGTTTCGGACAGAAAAATGGAGCTTTCTTT. The chain carries TRBV28 and TRBJ1-1, with D perhaps TRBD1 (6 bases). V was trimmed by 3 bases and J by 10 bases, leaving 15 bases between them. The CDR3 has 13 amino acids. From germline, CDR1 is MDHEN and CDR2 SYDVKM.

V usage is TRBV3-1 and J usage is TRBJ2-5, with TRBD1 identical over 7 bases. The CDR3 is 15 amino acids. Trimming at V came to 3 bases and at J to 4 bases, leaving 8 bases not matched to a gene. The V gene's germline CDR1 is LGHDT and CDR2 YNNKEL (reference sequence). The CDR3 region is CASSHHSDRVETQYF. The CDR3 DNA follows: TGTGCCAGCAGCCACCATTCCGACAGGGTAGAGACCCAGTACTTC.

This clonotype was seen a handful of times. V usage is TRBV19 and J usage is TRBJ1-1; D is unclear. CDR3 length equals 16 residues. Deletions cut 5 bases from V and 0 bases from J, with 16 bases between. The germline CDR1 and CDR2 sequences are LNHDA and SQIVND (reference sequence). CDR3: CASSVGRVPMNTEAFF. The CDR3, as DNA: TGTGCCAGTAGTGTGGGGAGGGTCCCCATGAACACTGAAGCTTTCTTT.

This rearrangement joins TRBV5-1 to TRBJ1-1; D gene uncertain. Germline CDR1 and CDR2: SGHRS and YFSETQ. The CDR3 sequence is 13 residues long. Trimming stripped 0 bases from V and 5 bases from J, with 8 bases between. CDR3 amino acids: CASSLADHTEAFF. CDR3 nucleotides: TGCGCCAGCAGCTTGGCCGACCATACTGAAGCTTTCTTT. The whole variable domain, filled in from reference TRBV5-1 and TRBJ1-1, reads KAGVTQTPRYLIKTRGQQVTLSCSPISGHRSVSWYQQTPGQGLQFLFEYFSETQRNKGNFPGRFSGRQFSNSRSEMNVSTLELGDSALYLCASSLADHTEAFFGQGTRLTVV.

V gene TRBV3-1 combines with J gene TRBJ2-2; D is unresolved. This CDR3 contains 16 residues. V was clipped by 5 bases and J by 3 bases, with 16 bases between them. The germline V gene has CDR1 LGHDT and CDR2 YNNKEL (reference sequence). The CDR3 loop reads CASSLVGLGYTGELFF. The CDR3 nucleotides read TGTGCCAGCAGCTTAGTGGGGTTAGGGTACACCGGGGAGCTGTTTTTT.

This clonotype was picked up one time. This rearrangement joins TRBV6-1 to TRBJ1-5; possibly TRBD1 for D (5 bases). Trimming took 2 bases from V and 6 from J, leaving 17 bases between them. This CDR3 contains 16 residues. Germline CDR1 MNHNS, CDR2 SASEGT. The CDR3 nucleotides read TGTGCCAGCAGTGAAAGGGGTGAGGCTGGGGGTCAGCCCCAGCATTTT. This gives the protein CASSERGEAGGQPQHF.

This clonotype has a count of ten or more. This chain connects TRBV30 to TRBJ1-5, with TRBD1 as a possible D gene (6 bases). V lost 7 bases and J lost 9, with 19 bases in between. The CDR3 loop spans 13 amino acids. From germline, CDR1 is GTSNPN and CDR2 SVGIG (reference sequence). DNA of the CDR3: TGTGCCTACCCCCGAGGGGGAAAAGGGCCCCAGCATTTT. Translated, it gives CAYPRGGKGPQHF.

This clonotype was seen at least ten times. The rearrangement joins TRBV12-3 or TRBV12-4 to TRBJ2-7; maybe TRBD1 (6 bases). Trimming stripped 4 bases from V and 2 bases from J, with 15 bases between. CDR3 size: 15 residues. Here the CDR3 DNA reads TGTGCCAGCAGTTCACACCAGACAGGAGCCTACGAGCAGTACTTC. Translated: CASSSHQTGAYEQYF.

This clonotype was seen repeatedly, ten times or more. V is TRBV20-1 and J is TRBJ2-7, with D maybe TRBD2 (6 bases). Germline CDR1 reads DFQATT; CDR2 reads SNEGSKA (reference sequence). V was pared by 4 bases and J by 1 base, with 11 bases between. CDR3 size: 13 residues. CDR3 loop: CSAKRAQSYEQYF. In nucleotides, the CDR3 is TGCAGTGCTAAGCGGGCGCAATCCTACGAGCAGTACTTC.

This clonotype was observed at least ten times. The chain employs TRBV2 and TRBJ1-2; D might be TRBD1 (6 bases). Trimming took off 4 bases at V and 5 bases at J, with 11 bases between the two ends. Looked up from germline, CDR1 is SNHLY and CDR2 is FYNNEI. This CDR3 is built from 13 residues. The CDR3 DNA sequence: TGTGCCAGCAGTGTATTAGGGGGGTATGGCTACACCTTC. Encoded protein: CASSVLGGYGYTF.

This clonotype has a count of ten or more. The chain couples TRBV20-1 to TRBJ2-5; the D is unclear. The germline V and J ends were trimmed by 2 bases and 2 bases, with 6 bases remaining between them. The length of the CDR3 is 12 residues. Germline assignment: CDR1 DFQATT and CDR2 SNEGSKA (reference sequence). The CDR3 loop reads CSARPEQETQYF. The CDR3, as DNA: TGCAGTGCTAGACCAGAGCAAGAGACCCAGTACTTC.

In its sample, this clonotype was seen many times. The chain couples TRBV6-2 or TRBV6-3 to TRBJ2-1; weak D call: TRBD2 (6 bases). Germline loops: CDR1 MNHEY, CDR2 SVGEGT. CDR3 length: 15 amino acids. The germline V and J ends were trimmed by 2 bases and 0 bases, with 8 bases remaining between them. The CDR3 DNA follows: TGTGCCAGCAGTTACGGGGGGATCTCCTACAATGAGCAGTTCTTC. This sequence encodes CASSYGGISYNEQFF.

There are many counts of this clonotype. The genes are TRBV7-9 and TRBJ2-5; 8 bases match TRBD2. Trimming took 6 bases from V and 4 from J; bases not matched to a gene: 7. The CDR3 has 14 residues. CDR1 is SEHNR, CDR2 FQNEAQ, per germline (reference sequence). Written as DNA, the CDR3 is TGTGCCAGCAGATCAGTAGCGGGGCCAGAGACCCAGTACTTC. Translation: CASRSVAGPETQYF.

This clonotype was counted many times. This chain uses TRBV20-1 with TRBJ2-2; D possibly corresponds to TRBD2 (6 bases). Trimming removed 3 bases from V and 0 bases from J, with 23 bases in between. The CDR3 has 19 residues. The germline V gene encodes CDR1 DFQATT and CDR2 SNEGSKA (reference sequence). CDR3 in DNA: TGCAGTGCTAGGGGAACTAGCAGAGCCTTCCTGGCGAACACCGGGGAGCTGTTTTTT. Its protein product is CSARGTSRAFLANTGELFF.

This clonotype has at least ten counts. The chain is built from TRBV20-1 and TRBJ1-1; 7 bases fit TRBD1. V shed 2 bases and J 11 bases; nucleotides not matched to a gene: 5. The germline gives CDR1 DFQATT, CDR2 SNEGSKA (reference sequence). The CDR3 has 11 residues. The CDR3 coding sequence is TGCAGTGCTAGATCTACAGGGGTTGCTTTCTTT. Its translation is CSARSTGVAFF.